This T cell receptor beta chain originates from a study of OX40 agonist ivuxolimab in advanced cancers. This clone has more than one count but fewer than ten. The table came from immunoSEQ multiplex PCR; TCRdb's copy has only in-frame clones and leaves some out. In the table there are tens of thousands of clones, roughly nine tenths of which are singletons. This CDR3 contains 14 residues. Germline CDR1 MDHEN, CDR2 SYDVKM. Trimming took 5 bases from V and 9 from J; bases not matched to a gene: 9. The sample in question was CD4+ or CD8+ T cells sorted from blood, obtained in a trial of the OX40 agonist ivuxolimab. The chain combines TRBV28 with TRBJ1-5, with 8 bases that match TRBD1. The clonotype was recovered from an adult with an advanced solid tumor such as melanoma, head and neck, liver or kidney cancer. CDR3 in DNA: TGTGCCAGCAGTCAATACAGGGGGGCGAGGCCCCAGCATTTT. Protein: CASSQYRGARPQHF.